This T cell receptor (beta chain) stems from a study of cytomegalovirus exposure and HLA in healthy donors. Overall study findings and caveats: The authors later linked a missense DCLRE1C variant to TCR beta V- and J-gene trimming. The study assumed roughly uniform donor sequencing depth for presence/absence analyses.

This clone has only one observation. Its antigen is not known. Primers: 60 Vbeta forward and 13 Jbeta reverse. The method was immunoSEQ multiplex PCR; TCRdb's version includes in-frame clones alone and lacks a portion of them. The table has roughly 150,000 clones, 75% to 85% seen once. The length of the CDR3 is 13 residues. The V gene's germline CDR1 is MNHNS and CDR2 SASEGT. The V and J ends lost 8 bases and 6 bases, in that order; junction bases with no gene match: 6. Sequences were obtained from PBMCs. The rearrangement links TRBV6-1 to TRBJ1-5, with 8 positions matching TRBD1. This receptor was identified in a woman aged 40 to 50 in good health and CMV-seropositive. The CDR3: CASEDRASQPQHF. As DNA, the CDR3 is TGTGCCAGCGAGGACAGGGCTAGTCAGCCCCAGCATTTT.